These T cell receptor beta chains were read from a single sample in a study of T cells in Graves' hyperthyroidism and ophthalmopathy. Via MiXCR, TCRdb re-called the multiplex PCR reads, giving one row per CDR3 protein. The sample records roughly 160,000 distinct CDR3 sequences, over 8% being singletons. The sample comprised blood. These receptors came from a woman aged 18-29 years with Graves' hyperthyroidism that later progressed to Graves' ophthalmopathy. Each CDR3 is given with its conserved first and last residue. Part of the rows lack a size; the others show once, few, many or a class for expanded clones.

TRBV9	NA	TRBJ2-7	CASSVGGEREISYEQYF
TRBV2	many	TRBJ1-5	CASSVAQASNQPQHF
TRBV25-1	NA	TRBJ2-2	CASSLTSGGGGTGELFF
TRBV20-1	few	TRBJ2-1	CSARAGGVEQFF
TRBV20-1	many	TRBJ2-5	CSASHKGLPQETQYF
TRBV2	many	TRBJ1-1	CASRVMNTEAFF
TRBV7-8	NA	TRBJ1-6	CASSPGTGENSPFHF
TRBV7-3	many	TRBJ2-1	CASSSGRGNEQFF
TRBV20-1	many	TRBJ2-1	CSARGKASGDHNEQFF
TRBV5-1	many	TRBJ2-3	CASSSQGPGDTQYF
TRBV6-1	NA	TRBJ2-3	CASGTSGSLGTDTQYF
TRBV12-5	few	TRBJ2-5	CASGLDPLRARETQYF
TRBV12-3/TRBV12-4	many	TRBJ2-7	CASSLDPGQAYEQYF
TRBV11-2	many	TRBJ2-7	CASSSYYEQYF
TRBV12-3/TRBV12-4	many	TRBJ2-3	CASSGTFVKRLGTDTQYF
TRBV7-2	many	TRBJ2-7	CASSLGTLAEQYF
TRBV30	many	TRBJ1-5	CAWSVAGTSNQPQHF
TRBV19	many	TRBJ2-7	CASSWGNEQYF
TRBV20-1	NA	TRBJ2-1	CSARVVAGGLGNEQFF
TRBV20-1	many	TRBJ2-1	CSARGHAGIINEQFF
TRBV29-1	many	TRBJ2-7	CSVRTGFTYEQYF
TRBV18	many	TRBJ1-2	CASSHSGTAHTNYGYTF
TRBV12-3/TRBV12-4	many	TRBJ2-7	CASSLSSMAEQYF
TRBV2	many	TRBJ1-6	CASSDRDTNSPLHF
TRBV6-1	many	TRBJ2-2	CASSRGQQSGELFF
TRBV6-1	many	TRBJ1-1	CASSDIGATEAFF
TRBV28	NA	TRBJ2-2	CASSPQGAGGELFF
TRBV15	many	TRBJ1-5	CATSRDLGGYSAQHF
TRBV10-3	many	TRBJ2-5	CAISESEDRGGETQYF
TRBV20-1	NA	TRBJ2-3	CSARYKRDWYTDTQYF
TRBV13	NA	TRBJ2-3	CASSSPPTSGKFTDTQYF
TRBV10-2	many	TRBJ2-7	CASSIAGGTYEQYF
TRBV20-1	many	TRBJ2-1	CSAKRIVQWGNEQFF
TRBV6-6	many	TRBJ1-3	CASSYGQGTNSGNTIYF
TRBV12-3/TRBV12-4	many	TRBJ1-6	CASSAVLYNSPLHF
TRBV5-1	many	TRBJ1-1	CASSRPQGEAFF
TRBV11-1	many	TRBJ2-1	CASRTSGGSSYNEQFF
TRBV6-1	many	TRBJ1-2	CASSMSYGYTF
TRBV29-1	many	TRBJ2-1	CSGIGQIKTSYNEQFF
TRBV4-2	few	TRBJ2-2	CASSPPSGELFF
TRBV28	many	TRBJ1-3	CASRSTGRGNTIYF
TRBV25-1	many	TRBJ1-3	CASSEYAGGAGNTIYF
TRBV20-1	many	TRBJ2-1	CSALLAGSYNEQFF
TRBV12-5	few	TRBJ2-1	CASGIGQGGQFF